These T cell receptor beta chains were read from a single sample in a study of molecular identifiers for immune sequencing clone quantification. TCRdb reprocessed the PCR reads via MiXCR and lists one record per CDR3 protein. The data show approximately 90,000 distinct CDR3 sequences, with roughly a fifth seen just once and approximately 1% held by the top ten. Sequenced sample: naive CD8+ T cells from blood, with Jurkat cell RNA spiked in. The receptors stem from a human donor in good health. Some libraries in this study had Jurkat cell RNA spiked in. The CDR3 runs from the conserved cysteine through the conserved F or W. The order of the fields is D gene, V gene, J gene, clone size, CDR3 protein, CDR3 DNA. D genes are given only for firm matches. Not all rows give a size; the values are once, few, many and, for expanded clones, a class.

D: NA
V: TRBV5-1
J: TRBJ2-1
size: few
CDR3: CASSSGAGNEQFF
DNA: TGCGCCAGCAGCTCTGGTGCAGGCAATGAGCAGTTCTTC

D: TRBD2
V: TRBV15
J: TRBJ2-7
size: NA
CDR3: CATSRDLMGGGYEQYF
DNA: TGTGCCACCAGCAGAGATTTAATGGGGGGGGGCTACGAGCAGTACTTC

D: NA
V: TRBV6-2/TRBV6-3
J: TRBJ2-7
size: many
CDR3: CASSSHPEQYF
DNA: TGTGCCAGCAGTTCCCATCCCGAGCAGTACTTC

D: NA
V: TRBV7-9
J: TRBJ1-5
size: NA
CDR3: CASSLGTVNQPQHF
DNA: TGTGCCAGCAGCTTAGGGACAGTTAATCAGCCCCAGCATTTT

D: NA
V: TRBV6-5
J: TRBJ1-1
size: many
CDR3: CASSYTGTEAFF
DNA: TGTGCCAGCAGTTACACGGGGACTGAAGCTTTCTTT

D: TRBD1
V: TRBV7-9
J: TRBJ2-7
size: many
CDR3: CASSPGQFYEQYF
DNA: TGTGCCAGCAGCCCGGGACAGTTCTACGAGCAGTACTTC

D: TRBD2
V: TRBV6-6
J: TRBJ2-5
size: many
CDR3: CASTLGGGEETQYF
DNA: TGTGCCAGCACCCTCGGGGGGGGCGAAGAGACCCAGTACTTC

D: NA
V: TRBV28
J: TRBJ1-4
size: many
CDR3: CASSSGSKATNEKLFF
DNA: TGTGCCAGCAGTTCGGGCAGTAAAGCAACTAATGAAAAACTGTTTTTT

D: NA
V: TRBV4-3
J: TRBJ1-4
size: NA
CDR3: CASSQDSPRGGSEKLFF
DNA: TGCGCCAGCAGCCAAGATTCCCCCCGGGGGGGTAGTGAAAAACTGTTTTTT

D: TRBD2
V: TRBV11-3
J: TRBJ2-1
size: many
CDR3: CASKSRGDLEQFF
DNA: TGTGCCAGCAAATCACGGGGGGACTTAGAGCAGTTCTTC

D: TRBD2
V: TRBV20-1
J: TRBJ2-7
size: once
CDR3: CSARVAGDDEQYF
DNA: TGCAGTGCTAGAGTTGCGGGGGACGACGAGCAGTACTTC

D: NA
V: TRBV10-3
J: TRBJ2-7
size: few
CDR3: CAIRSRGNEQYF
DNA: TGTGCCATCAGGAGCCGAGGGAACGAGCAGTACTTC

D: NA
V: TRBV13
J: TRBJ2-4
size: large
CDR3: CASSLEARGPKNIQYF
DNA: TGTGCCAGCAGCTTAGAAGCAAGGGGCCCCAAAAACATTCAGTACTTC

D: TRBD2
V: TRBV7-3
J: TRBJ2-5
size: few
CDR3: CASSPGYSGRETQYF
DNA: TGTGCCAGCAGCCCTGGGTATAGCGGGAGAGAGACCCAGTACTTC

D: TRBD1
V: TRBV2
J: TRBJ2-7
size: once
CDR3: CASSSQRTGSGYEQYF
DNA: TGTGCCAGCAGTTCACAGCGGACAGGCTCCGGATACGAGCAGTACTTC

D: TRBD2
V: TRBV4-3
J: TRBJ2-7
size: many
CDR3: CASSQEATSGPSYEQYF
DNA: TGCGCCAGCAGCCAAGAAGCCACTAGCGGGCCCTCCTACGAGCAGTACTTC

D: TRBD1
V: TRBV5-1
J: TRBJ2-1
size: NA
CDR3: CASSAGTVSYNEQFF
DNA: TGCGCCAGCAGCGCCGGGACAGTCTCCTACAATGAGCAGTTCTTC

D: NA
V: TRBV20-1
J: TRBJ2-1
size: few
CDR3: CSASSSGTEQFF
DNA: TGCAGTGCTAGCTCCTCCGGGACAGAGCAGTTCTTC

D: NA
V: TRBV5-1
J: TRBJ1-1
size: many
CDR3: CASSWTVNTEAFF
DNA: TGCGCCAGCAGCTGGACAGTGAACACTGAAGCTTTCTTT

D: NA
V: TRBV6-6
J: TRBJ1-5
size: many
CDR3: CASTQGGGNQPQHF
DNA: TGTGCCAGCACCCAGGGCGGCGGCAATCAGCCCCAGCATTTT

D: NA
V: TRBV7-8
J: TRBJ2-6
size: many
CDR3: CASSLEAGSGANVLTF
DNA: TGTGCCAGCAGCTTAGAGGCAGGAAGTGGGGCCAACGTCCTGACTTTC

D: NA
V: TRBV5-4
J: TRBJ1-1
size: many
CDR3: CASMIWGTEAFF
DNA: TGTGCCAGCATGATATGGGGAACTGAAGCTTTCTTT

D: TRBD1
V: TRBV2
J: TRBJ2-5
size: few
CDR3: CASRLLGDRGLETQYF
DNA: TGTGCCAGCAGACTCCTCGGGGACAGGGGCTTGGAGACCCAGTACTTC

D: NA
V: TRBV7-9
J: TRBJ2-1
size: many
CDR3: CASSSSRDNEQFF
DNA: TGTGCCAGCAGCTCTAGTCGGGACAATGAGCAGTTCTTC

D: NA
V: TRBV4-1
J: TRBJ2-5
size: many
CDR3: CASSQGNTGETQYF
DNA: TGCGCCAGCAGCCAAGGCAATACGGGAGAGACCCAGTACTTC

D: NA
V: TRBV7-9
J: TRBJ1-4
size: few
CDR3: CASNSKAGDREKLFF
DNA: TGTGCCAGCAACTCGAAGGCAGGAGATAGAGAAAAACTGTTTTTT

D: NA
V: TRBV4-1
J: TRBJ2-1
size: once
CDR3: CASSQVGFEQFF
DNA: TGCGCCAGCAGCCAAGTAGGGTTTGAGCAGTTCTTC